Presented here are 23 T cell receptor beta chains from one specimen sequenced in a study of metastatic and nonmetastatic thyroid tumors. TCRdb re-clonotyped the PCR reads through MiXCR. The data show approximately 9,600 clones, with more than 25% seen just once and more than 4.5% held by the top ten. Ahead of thyroid surgery, no patient had received treatment of any kind. Material for sequencing was tumor tissue. All receptors come from a female donor with papillary thyroid cancer or a benign thyroid nodule (not recorded which). Some clones in this sample may be carry-over from other donors' samples.

This chain links TRBV15 with TRBJ1-1; no reliable D call. Trimming cost V 0 bases and J 1 base, with 9 bases left between them. Germline loops: CDR1 LNHNV, CDR2 YYDKDF (reference sequence). CDR3 size: 15 residues. CDR3 amino acids: CATSREKGTNTEAFF. The CDR3 region has the DNA TGTGCCACCAGCAGAGAAAAAGGAACGAACACTGAAGCTTTCTTT.

Many counts were recorded for this clone. V usage is TRBV28 and J usage is TRBJ1-4; D gene ambiguous. The CDR3 has 15 residues. Per the germline V gene, CDR1 is MDHEN and CDR2 is SYDVKM. Trimming took 7 bases from V and 0 from J, leaving 12 bases between them. The CDR3 coding sequence is TGTGCCAGCACCCCTTGGTCCGCAACTAATGAAAAACTGTTTTTT. Its translation is CASTPWSATNEKLFF.

This clone is classed as medium-sized. The chain combines TRBV6-1 with TRBJ1-1; D possibly corresponds to TRBD1 (6 bases). Germline CDR1 is MNHNS and CDR2 is SASEGT. This CDR3 is 14 amino acids long. V gave up 5 bases and J gave up 0 bases, with 10 bases separating them. The CDR3 reads CASSLQGMNTEAFF. CDR3 in DNA: TGTGCCAGCAGTCTACAGGGAATGAACACTGAAGCTTTCTTT.

V and J are TRBV19 and TRBJ2-7; 8 bases map to TRBD2. Germline V gives CDR1 LNHDA, CDR2 SQIVND (reference sequence). The CDR3 runs to 15 residues. The J segment lost 0 bases and the V segment lost 3 bases, leaving 4 bases of the junction unmatched. Here the CDR3 reads CASSISTSDSYEQYF. The CDR3 DNA reads as TGTGCCAGTAGTATCTCGACTAGCGACTCCTACGAGCAGTACTTC.

The chain is built from TRBV30 and TRBJ2-3; 10 bases are a match to TRBD2. CDR1 is GTSNPN, CDR2 SVGIG, per germline (reference sequence). This CDR3 has 15 amino acids. The V segment lost 4 bases and the J segment 5 bases; nucleotides outside the gene matches: 9. Written as DNA, the CDR3 is TGTGCCTGGACCCCGGGGACTAGCGTTCGAGATACGCAGTATTTT. Residues: CAWTPGTSVRDTQYF.

The rearrangement uses TRBV11-3 and TRBJ2-7, with TRBD1 identical over 8 bases. Germline trimming cut 5 bases from V and 6 bases from J; bases unmatched to any gene: 6. The V gene's germline CDR1 is SGHNT and CDR2 YENEEA. The CDR3 covers 13 residues. CDR3 DNA sequence: TGTGCCAGCAGCCCGGGGACAGGAGGCGAGCAGTACTTC. It is translated as CASSPGTGGEQYF.

This clone is deemed medium-sized. The chain uses TRBV20-1 and TRBJ1-5; D not certain. The CDR3 is 17 residues long. Trimming took 3 bases from V and 0 from J, leaving 18 bases between them. The V gene's germline CDR1 is DFQATT and CDR2 SNEGSKA (reference sequence). The CDR3 nucleotides are TGCAGTGCTAGTGCCCCCCCGGCGGGAAATAGCAATCAGCCCCAGCATTTT. It yields the protein CSASAPPAGNSNQPQHF.

Relative to its sample, this clone is medium-sized. This chain joins TRBV7-8 and TRBJ1-2; D might be TRBD1 (5 bases). Trimming cost V 5 bases and J 10 bases, with 17 bases left between them. CDR1 SGHVS and CDR2 FQNEAQ come from the germline V gene. This CDR3 has 13 amino acids. CDR3 DNA: TGTGCCAGCAGCAAGACAGAGCTATATCTCTACACCTTC. Protein sequence: CASSKTELYLYTF. Supplemented by reference TRBV7-8 and TRBJ1-2, the full variable domain reads GAGVSQSPRYKVAKRGQDVALRCDPISGHVSLFWYQQALGQGPEFLTYFQNEAQLDKSGLPSDRFFAERPEGSVSTLKIQRTQQEDSAVYLCASSKTELYLYTFGSGTRLTVV.

This clone was seen a handful of times. This chain connects TRBV5-6 to TRBJ1-2; 9 positions match TRBD1. The ends lost 2 bases at V and 3 bases at J; junction bases unmatched: 2. The CDR3 is 14 amino acids. Per germline, CDR1 SGHDT and CDR2 YYEEEE. The DNA of the CDR3 is TGTGCCAGCAGCTTCGGACAGGGGCACTATGGCTACACCTTC. This translates into CASSFGQGHYGYTF.

By proportion, this clone is medium-sized (0.01 to 0.1%). The CDR3 DNA is TGTGCCACCAGCAGAGTGGCTCCCGGGCACAATGAGCAGTTCTTC. This codes for CATSRVAPGHNEQFF. The chain is built from TRBV15 and TRBJ2-1; D unresolved. CDR1 LNHNV and CDR2 YYDKDF come from the germline V gene (reference sequence). Between the trimmed V and J ends, which lost 1 base and 5 bases, there was a span of 12 bases. The CDR3 is 15 residues long.

This chain connects TRBV7-6 to TRBJ2-3; 10 bases map to TRBD2. Germline values: CDR1 SGHVS, CDR2 FNYEAQ. Unmatched junction bases numbered 8, after V lost 3 bases and J lost 5 bases. The CDR3 is 16 amino acids. The CDR3 region is CASSLVLAGNGDTQYF. The CDR3, as DNA: TGTGCCAGCAGCTTGGTACTAGCGGGAAATGGAGATACGCAGTATTTT.

The J gene is TRBJ2-1, the V gene TRBV7-6; 10 positions agree with TRBD2. The J segment lost 9 bases and the V segment lost 5 bases, leaving 16 bases of the junction unmatched. Germline CDR1 and CDR2: SGHVS and FNYEAQ. CDR3 length equals 17 residues. Here the CDR3 reads CASSQHPERGGGCEQFF. CDR3 bases: TGTGCCAGCAGCCAACACCCCGAGCGGGGGGGAGGTTGTGAGCAGTTCTTC.

A few counts support this clone. This chain connects TRBV25-1 to TRBJ1-3; TRBD1 agrees at 10 bases. Germline V lookup: CDR1 MGHDK, CDR2 SYGVNS. This CDR3 has 14 residues. V was pared by 4 bases and J by 8 bases, with 5 bases of the junction left unmatched. The CDR3 nucleotides are TGTGCCAGCAGTGGGGACAGGGGTCGGGACACCATATATTTT. Translating gives CASSGDRGRDTIYF.

This clone was counted a few times. The chain employs TRBV2 and TRBJ2-7, with a possible D match to TRBD2 (6 bases). The CDR3 sequence is 14 residues long. Germline values: CDR1 SNHLY, CDR2 FYNNEI. V lost 10 bases to trimming and J lost 0 bases, with 16 bases between them. The CDR3 region is CAIDGTSSSYEQYF. The CDR3 coding sequence is TGTGCCATCGACGGGACTTCCAGCTCCTACGAGCAGTACTTC.

By proportion, this clone is medium-sized. This chain joins TRBV2 and TRBJ1-4, with no clear D. V was cut by 4 bases and J by 0 bases, with 9 bases left in between. Germline V gives CDR1 SNHLY, CDR2 FYNNEI. The CDR3 is made up of 15 amino acids. The CDR3 DNA reads as TGTGCCAGCAGTGTACAGATTGCAACTAATGAAAAACTGTTTTTT. It is translated as CASSVQIATNEKLFF.

The chain recombines TRBV5-1 with TRBJ1-4; D remains unclear. The CDR3 loop spans 13 amino acids. V was shortened by 5 bases and J by 7 bases, with 12 bases between the two germline ends. CDR1 is SGHRS and CDR2 is YFSETQ in the germline V gene. In DNA, the CDR3 is TGCGCCAGCAGTCTCAGGAGCCTTGAAAAACTGTTTTTT. It yields the protein CASSLRSLEKLFF.

This clone counts as medium-sized (0.01 to 0.1%). The chain joins TRBV12-3 or TRBV12-4 to TRBJ2-1, with D unclear. V was cut by 4 bases and J by 5 bases, with 6 bases left in between. The CDR3 sequence is 12 residues long. The CDR3, as DNA: TGTGCCAGCAGTTCCGAGGACAATGAGCAGTTCTTC. This codes for CASSSEDNEQFF.

By frequency in the sample, this clone is medium-sized. This chain connects TRBV14 to TRBJ2-1, with 9 bases identical to TRBD2. The CDR3 totals 15 residues. The V segment lost 1 base and the J segment 4 bases; nucleotides outside the gene matches: 2. Germline lookup yields CDR1 SGHDN and CDR2 FVKESK. The CDR3 sequence is CASSQVAGAYNEQFF. The CDR3 region has the DNA TGTGCCAGCAGCCAAGTAGCGGGGGCTTACAATGAGCAGTTCTTC. The whole variable domain, remainder taken from reference TRBV14 and TRBJ2-1, is EAGVTQFPSHSVIEKGQTVTLRCDPISGHDNLYWYRRVMGKEIKFLLHFVKESKQDESGMPNNRFLAERTGGTYSTLKVQPAELEDSGVYFCASSQVAGAYNEQFFGPGTRLTVL.

This clone was recorded only once. The chain joins TRBV11-2 to TRBJ1-5; no clear D. V shed 5 bases and J shed 9 bases, with 23 bases lying between them. This CDR3 is built from 16 residues. Germline V gene data show CDR1 as SGHAT and CDR2 as FQNNGV. The CDR3 bases are TGTGCCAGCAGCGACACCGTGGCAAGGGCCCAGAGGCCCCAGCATTTT. This translates into CASSDTVARAQRPQHF. The variable domain in full, completed from reference TRBV11-2 and TRBJ1-5, reads EAGVAQSPRYKIIEKRQSVAFWCNPISGHATLYWYQQILGQGPKLLIQFQNNGVVDDSQLPKDRFSAERLKGVDSTLKIQPAKLEDSAVYLCASSDTVARAQRPQHFGDGTRLSIL.

The chain couples TRBV9 to TRBJ1-1; D unclear. The V end was cut by 0 bases, the J end by 3 bases, with 12 bases between. The CDR3 totals 15 residues. Per the germline V gene, CDR1 is SGDLS and CDR2 is YYNGEE. In DNA form, the CDR3 reads TGTGCCAGCAGCGTAGCTTCCGACCCTTACACTGAAGCTTTCTTT. Protein sequence: CASSVASDPYTEAFF.

This clone is categorized as medium-sized (0.01 to 0.1%). The chain carries TRBV15 and TRBJ2-7, with unresolved D. This CDR3 contains 14 residues. Germline-derived CDR1 and CDR2 are LNHNV and YYDKDF (reference sequence). Trimming took 3 bases from V and 3 from J, leaving 12 bases between them. Here the CDR3 reads CATSRDGSFYEQYF. The CDR3 DNA reads TGTGCCACCAGCAGGGACGGTTCATTCTACGAGCAGTACTTC.

To note about this clone: One end of the junction does not line up with germline, which may come from a read error. The chain joins TRBV6-1 to TRBJ1-5; D not resolved. Germline loops: CDR1 MNHNS, CDR2 SASEGT. The CDR3 has 14 amino acids. The CDR3 region has the DNA TGTGCCAGCAGTGAAGCGATGGGCAATCAGCACCAGCATTTT. It encodes CASSEAMGNQHQHF.

In regard to this clone: This sample also contains other DNA sequences that code for the same CDR3. The chain links TRBV7-3 to TRBJ2-1, with D perhaps matching TRBD1 (6 bases). Per the germline V gene, CDR1 is SGHTA and CDR2 is FQGTGA. The V and J ends lost 3 bases and 7 bases respectively, with 16 bases between them. The CDR3 has 15 residues. CDR3 sequence (DNA): TGTGCCAGCAGCTTTAGGCAGGGGTTAAGAAATGAGCAGTTCTTC. Protein sequence: CASSFRQGLRNEQFF. Complete variable domain (other parts from reference TRBV7-3 and TRBJ2-1): GAGVSQTPSNKVTEKGKYVELRCDPISGHTALYWYRQSLGQGPEFLIYFQGTGAADDSGLPNDRFFAVRPEGSVSTLKIQRTERGDSAVYLCASSFRQGLRNEQFFGPGTRLTVL.